This TCR beta chain appears in the sequencing data of a study of graft-versus-host responses after intestinal transplantation. This clone was seen just once. No antigen is known for it. Sequencing used immunoSEQ multiplex PCR; TCRdb keeps in-frame clones, though not all of them. The data contain under 150,000 clones, roughly 92% of them singletons. Specimen: unstimulated CD4+ T cells sorted from spleen or lymph node cells, collected before intestinal transplant. This receptor was taken from a human donor who received an intestinal transplant.

The CDR3 DNA is TGCGCCAGCAGCCCGGGACTGGGAAACACCGGGGAGCTGTTTTTT. Translated, it gives CASSPGLGNTGELFF. The chain uses TRBV5-1 and TRBJ2-2, with a tentative D call TRBD2 (6 bases). Germline CDR1 and CDR2: SGHRS and YFSETQ. The V gene lost 4 bases and the J gene lost 2 bases, with 12 bases spanning the gap. The CDR3 spans 15 residues.